Following are 26 T cell receptor beta chains from one sample sequenced in a study of T cell clonality in common variable immunodeficiency. No antigen is known for these receptors. Sequencing used immunoSEQ multiplex PCR; TCRdb keeps in-frame clones, though not all of them. The sample contains roughly 25,000 clones, none of them singletons. Study outcomes and limitations: Common variable immunodeficiency TCR beta sequences reportedly had fewer deletions and N-nucleotide insertions.

The sequenced material came from peripheral blood mononuclear cells. The receptors stem from a human donor with common variable immunodeficiency.

This clone was seen many times. Read coverage stops 3 residues before the CDR3 terminus; the germline J gene supplies the remainder. V and J are TRBV5-1 and TRBJ1-4, with D hard to call. The germline CDR1 and CDR2 sequences are SGHRS and YFSETQ. Deletions cut 7 bases from V and 7 bases from J, with 8 bases between. The CDR3 is 11 amino acids. CDR3 DNA, as far as it was read: TGCGCCAGCCCACTACGTGAAAAA. Its translation is CASPLREK. The full CDR3 protein is CASPLREKLFF.

This clone has a count of ten or more. The read stops 3 residues short of the end of the CDR3; the missing end is completed from the germline J gene. This chain uses TRBV20-1 with TRBJ2-1, with TRBD1 as a possible D gene (6 bases). Deletions cut 1 base from V and 4 bases from J, with 11 bases between. Germline CDR1 and CDR2: DFQATT and SNEGSKA (reference sequence). The CDR3 has 14 amino acids. The covered CDR3 bases are TGCAGTGCTAGAGGGGAGACAGGTTACAATGAG. Translated: CSARGETGYNE. The entire CDR3 protein reads CSARGETGYNEQFF.

CDR3 loop: CASNRRLAGGGLFNEQFF. The sequenced CDR3 bases are TGTGCCAGTAATAGAAGACTAGCGGGAGGTGGGCTATTCAATGAG. The V and J genes are TRBV19 and TRBJ2-1; 13 bases are a match to TRBD2. The CDR3 end lies 3 residues beyond the end of the read and is filled in from the germline J gene. Germline-derived CDR1 and CDR2 are LNHDA and SQIVND (reference sequence). The CDR3 totals 18 residues. V lost 7 bases and J lost 6; bases outside the gene matches: 15.

In this sample, this clone turned up many times. The read terminates 3 residues ahead of where the CDR3 ends, so the germline J gene completes it. The chain is built from TRBV2 and TRBJ1-2; D ambiguous. CDR1 and CDR2 (germline): SNHLY, FYNNEI. CDR3 length: 12 amino acids. The V end lost 10 bases, the J end lost 2 bases, and 11 bases lay between the germline ends. The CDR3 bases that were read are TGTGCCACCACCTCCCGGAACTATGGC. It is translated as CATTSRNYG. The CDR3 reads in full as CATTSRNYGYTF.

This clone appeared many times. The CDR3 end lies 3 residues beyond the end of the read and is filled in from the germline J gene. The chain joins TRBV18 to TRBJ1-1; D unclear. V was trimmed by 6 bases and J by 4 bases, leaving 12 bases between them. This CDR3 has 13 residues. Germline-derived CDR1 and CDR2 are KGHSH and LQKENI. The covered CDR3 bases are TGTGCCAGCTCGCGGGGAGTAGGCACTGAA. Translating gives CASSRGVGTE. The full CDR3 reads CASSRGVGTEAFF.

This clone was recorded at least ten times. The read gets to within 3 residues of the CDR3 end, and the germline J gene fills in the rest. The chain is built from TRBV2 and TRBJ2-1, with 8 bases lining up with TRBD2. Per the germline V gene, CDR1 is SNHLY and CDR2 is FYNNEI. The junction had 1 base not matched to a gene; V was cut back by 3 bases and J by 6 bases. The CDR3 length is 13 residues. CDR3 DNA, as far as it was read: TGTGCCAGCAGTGAGGGGACTAGCAATGAG. Its translation is CASSEGTSNE. The whole CDR3 sequence is CASSEGTSNEQFF.

Ten or more counts support this clone. The read ends 3 residues early relative to the CDR3; the germline J gene fills the gap. The chain employs TRBV27 and TRBJ2-2, with 9 bases identical to TRBD1. CDR1 is MNHEY, CDR2 SMNVEV, per germline (reference sequence). The CDR3 length is 15 residues. Losses at the gene ends were 7 bases for V and 5 bases for J; bases not matched to a gene: 8. CDR3 DNA (partial): TGTGCCAGCACTACACAGGGGGCGCGGACCGGGGAG. Protein sequence: CASTTQGARTGE. The full CDR3 protein is CASTTQGARTGELFF.

Ten or more counts support this clone. The read ends 3 residues shy of where the CDR3 ends; the end is completed using the germline J gene. The chain is built from TRBV2 and TRBJ1-2; D uncertain. Deletions cut 5 bases from V and 5 bases from J, with 6 bases between. Per the germline V gene, CDR1 is SNHLY and CDR2 is FYNNEI. This CDR3 comprises 11 residues. The DNA read from the CDR3 is TGTGCCAGCAGTCGAGGGTATGGC. This sequence encodes CASSRGYG. The complete CDR3 sequence is CASSRGYGYTF.

With respect to this clone: Coverage ceases 3 residues before the CDR3 finishes, and the germline J gene fills in the end. The chain is built from TRBV2 and TRBJ1-3; D not certain. Germline CDR1 is SNHLY and CDR2 is FYNNEI. This CDR3 is 13 amino acids long. V was pared by 7 bases and J by 0 bases, with 7 bases between. CDR3: CASTGFSGNTIYF. The CDR3 DNA, read in part, is TGTGCCAGCACGGGGTTCTCTGGAAACACC.

On this clone: The read ends 3 residues before the CDR3 terminus; that terminus is restored from the germline J gene. This rearrangement joins TRBV30 to TRBJ1-5, with D perhaps matching TRBD1 (6 bases). The CDR3 is 13 amino acids. CDR1 and CDR2 (germline): GTSNPN, SVGIG (reference sequence). The ends were cut back, 3 bases at V and 6 bases at J, with 12 bases in the middle. The part of the CDR3 DNA that was read is TGTGCCTGGAGGACGAGGGGGGGTCAGCCC. Residues: CAWRTRGGQP. The entire CDR3 sequence reads CAWRTRGGQPQHF.

Comment on this clone: The CDR3 extends 3 residues past the end of the read, so its final part is completed from the germline J gene. This chain connects TRBV19 to TRBJ1-6; 8 nucleotides agree with TRBD1. CDR3 size: 14 residues. V shed 6 bases, J shed 5 bases, and the junction held 3 bases outside the gene matches. Germline V gene sequence: CDR1 LNHDA, CDR2 SQIVND (reference sequence). The sequenced CDR3 bases are TGTGCCAGTAGCTACAGGGGGAATAATTCACCC. Amino acid sequence: CASSYRGNNSP. The CDR3 in its entirety is CASSYRGNNSPLHF.

This clone was seen many times. Read data end 3 residues before the CDR3 end; the end is taken from the germline J gene. This chain links TRBV5-1 with TRBJ2-2, with D unclear. CDR3 length equals 15 residues. Germline CDR1 is SGHRS and CDR2 is YFSETQ. The ends were cut back, 4 bases at V and 3 bases at J, with 13 bases in the middle. The covered CDR3 bases are TGCGCCAGCAGCCGACTCAGTCCAGACACCGGGGAG. It codes for CASSRLSPDTGE. The complete CDR3 reads CASSRLSPDTGELFF.

The CDR3 protein is CASSPPLAGASRGNTGELFF. Incomplete CDR3 DNA: TGTGCCAGCTCACCACCGTTAGCGGGAGCGTCAAGGGGGAACACCGGGGAG. J is TRBJ2-2 and V is TRBV18, with 9 bases fitting TRBD2. The read falls 3 residues short of the CDR3 end, and the missing part is taken from the germline J gene. The CDR3 runs to 20 residues. Trimming removed 0 bases from V and 1 base from J; junction bases left unmatched: 12. Germline CDR1 KGHSH, CDR2 LQKENI.

This clone has ten or more counts. The read terminates 3 residues ahead of where the CDR3 ends, so the germline J gene completes it. The V call is TRBV14, the J call TRBJ2-1; TRBD2 agrees at 14 bases. The CDR3 length is 17 residues. Germline V lookup: CDR1 SGHDN, CDR2 FVKESK. V shed 1 base, J shed 9 bases, and the junction held 8 bases outside the gene matches. CDR3 loop: CASSQGGGLAGETEQFF. The part of the CDR3 DNA that was read is TGTGCCAGCAGCCAAGGGGGGGGACTAGCGGGAGAGACTGAG. The full variable domain, with the rest looked up from reference TRBV14 and TRBJ2-1, is EAGVTQFPSHSVIEKGQTVTLRCDPISGHDNLYWYRRVMGKEIKFLLHFVKESKQDESGMPNNRFLAERTGGTYSTLKVQPAELEDSGVYFCASSQGGGLAGETEQFFGPGTRLTVL.

This clone showed up just a few times. The read falls 3 residues short of the CDR3 end, and the missing part is taken from the germline J gene. The chain is built from TRBV19 and TRBJ1-2, with 7 bases fitting TRBD1. The V gene's germline CDR1 is LNHDA and CDR2 SQIVND (reference sequence). V gave up 7 bases and J gave up 4 bases; unmatched junction bases: 12. CDR3 length: 15 residues. CDR3 protein: CASTQEGQRSYGYTF. The DNA read from the CDR3 is TGTGCCAGTACCCAAGAGGGACAGCGAAGCTATGGC. The full variable domain, completed using reference TRBV19 and TRBJ1-2, is DGGITQSPKYLFRKEGQNVTLSCEQNLNHDAMYWYRQDPGQGLRLIYYSQIVNDFQKGDIAEGYSVSREKKESFPLTVTSAQKNPTAFYLCASTQEGQRSYGYTFGSGTRLTVV.

Of note for this clone: The read halts 3 residues ahead of the CDR3 end, with the missing end drawn from the germline J gene. The chain combines TRBV7-8 with TRBJ1-5; TRBD1 is a possible D gene (6 bases). This CDR3 region has 13 residues. CDR1 is SGHVS and CDR2 is FQNEAQ in the germline V gene. V lost 3 bases and J lost 6, with 9 bases in between. Partial CDR3 DNA: TGTGCCAGCAGCTTGGGGACAAGTCAGCCC. Its protein product is CASSLGTSQP. The full-length CDR3 reads as CASSLGTSQPQHF. The entire variable domain, with the rest obtained from reference TRBV7-8 and TRBJ1-5, is as follows: GAGVSQSPRYKVAKRGQDVALRCDPISGHVSLFWYQQALGQGPEFLTYFQNEAQLDKSGLPSDRFFAERPEGSVSTLKIQRTQQEDSAVYLCASSLGTSQPQHFGDGTRLSIL.

On this clone itself: The read ends 3 residues shy of where the CDR3 ends; the end is completed using the germline J gene. The rearrangement joins TRBV30 to TRBJ1-5, with TRBD1 matching 12 bases. CDR3 length: 15 residues. CDR1 and CDR2 from the germline V gene are GTSNPN and SVGIG (reference sequence). V was pared by 0 bases and J by 7 bases, with 4 bases of the junction left unmatched. The CDR3 DNA, read in part, is TGTGCCTGGAGTGTCGGGACAGGGGGCGACCAGCCC. Its translation: CAWSVGTGGDQP. The entire CDR3 is CAWSVGTGGDQPQHF.

This clone was counted only a few times. The read ends 3 residues before the CDR3 terminus; that terminus is restored from the germline J gene. The gene calls are TRBV6-2 or TRBV6-3 and TRBJ2-5, with a weak D call TRBD1 (6 bases). This CDR3 is built from 16 residues. CDR1 MNHEY and CDR2 SVGEGT come from the germline V gene. The V end was cut by 6 bases, the J end by 4 bases, with 21 bases between. CDR3 bases read: TGTGCCAGCAGCTATATGCAGGGGCATCTCCGAGAGACC. This encodes CASSYMQGHLRET. The complete CDR3 protein is CASSYMQGHLRETQYF.

By its share, this clone is large. The DNA read from the CDR3 is TGTGCCAGCAGCCAAGTTGGGGGGATCACAGATACG. Translation: CASSQVGGITDT. The CDR3 reads in full as CASSQVGGITDTQYF. The chain has TRBV14 and TRBJ2-3; perhaps TRBD2 as D (6 bases). The read halts 3 residues ahead of the CDR3 end, with the missing end drawn from the germline J gene. Trimming removed 1 base from V and 2 bases from J, with 10 bases in between. Germline lookup yields CDR1 SGHDN and CDR2 FVKESK. CDR3 length: 15 residues.

With regard to this clone: The read halts 3 residues ahead of the CDR3 end, with the missing end drawn from the germline J gene. The chain carries TRBV18 and TRBJ2-5, with a weak D call TRBD1 (5 bases). Trimming stripped 2 bases from V and 0 bases from J, with 10 bases between. The CDR3 is made up of 15 amino acids. Germline assignment: CDR1 KGHSH and CDR2 LQKENI. CDR3 region: CASSPGAADQETQYF. The covered CDR3 bases are TGTGCCAGCTCACCAGGGGCAGCTGACCAAGAGACC.

This clone was seen only a few times. Coverage ceases 3 residues before the CDR3 finishes, and the germline J gene fills in the end. The V call is TRBV7-8, the J call TRBJ1-2; 9 nucleotides agree with TRBD1. Germline-derived CDR1 and CDR2 are SGHVS and FQNEAQ. The length of the CDR3 is 14 residues. CDR3 residues: CASSTQGALWGYTF. Incomplete CDR3 DNA: TGTGCCAGCAGCACACAGGGGGCACTTTGGGGC.

This clone occurred a few times. The read halts 3 residues ahead of the CDR3 end, with the missing end drawn from the germline J gene. This chain uses TRBV20-1 with TRBJ2-1; 12 nucleotides align to TRBD2. The junction had 4 bases not matched to a gene; V was cut back by 4 bases and J by 6 bases. This CDR3 is 14 amino acids long. The germline V gene encodes CDR1 DFQATT and CDR2 SNEGSKA (reference sequence). CDR3: CSAKGLAGRNEQFF. The sequenced CDR3 bases are TGCAGTGCTAAAGGACTAGCGGGACGCAATGAG.

As for this clone: The CDR3 end lies 3 residues beyond the end of the read and is filled in from the germline J gene. V gene TRBV7-8 combines with J gene TRBJ2-2, with 10 positions matching TRBD1. Germline trimming cut 5 bases from V and 8 bases from J; bases unmatched to any gene: 5. CDR3 length: 14 amino acids. Germline values: CDR1 SGHVS, CDR2 FQNEAQ. The CDR3 region is CASSGGQGRGELFF. CDR3 bases read: TGTGCCAGCAGCGGGGGACAGGGGAGGGGGGAG.

This clone was seen ten or more times. The observed sequence ends 3 residues before the CDR3 terminus, with the missing tail filled in from the germline J gene. This rearrangement joins TRBV20-1 to TRBJ2-7, with D maybe TRBD1 (6 bases). Germline V lookup: CDR1 DFQATT, CDR2 SNEGSKA (reference sequence). Trimming left V 5 bases short and J 5 bases short, with 13 bases between. The CDR3 is 12 residues long. The covered CDR3 bases are TGCAGTGCTGCCCAACAGGGAGACGAG. Translation: CSAAQQGDE. The full CDR3 protein reads CSAAQQGDEQYF.

The table lists this clone with many counts. The read is 3 residues too short to cover the CDR3 end, so that end is filled in from the germline J gene. This chain joins TRBV18 and TRBJ2-3; 10 nucleotides line up with TRBD2. The germline V gene encodes CDR1 KGHSH and CDR2 LQKENI. The length of the CDR3 is 14 residues. The CDR3 is CASSPELAGPSQYF. Incomplete CDR3 DNA: TGTGCCAGCTCACCGGAACTAGCGGGACCCTCG.

This clone has only a few counts. The read halts 3 residues ahead of the CDR3 end, with the missing end drawn from the germline J gene. V gene TRBV19 combines with J gene TRBJ1-1, with 10 bases fitting TRBD1. The V gene end was trimmed by 7 bases and the J gene end by 0 bases; junction bases not matched to a gene: 8. This CDR3 has 16 residues. Looked up from germline, CDR1 is LNHDA and CDR2 is SQIVND (reference sequence). The CDR3 sequence: CASTRTGGLMNTEAFF. CDR3 DNA (partial): TGTGCCAGTACCCGGACAGGGGGACTCATGAACACTGAA. Supplemented by reference TRBV19 and TRBJ1-1, the full variable domain reads DGGITQSPKYLFRKEGQNVTLSCEQNLNHDAMYWYRQDPGQGLRLIYYSQIVNDFQKGDIAEGYSVSREKKESFPLTVTSAQKNPTAFYLCASTRTGGLMNTEAFFGQGTRLTVV.